In its sample, the clone carrying this TCR beta chain was seen a few times. Its antigen is unidentified. V was clipped by 8 bases and J by 0 bases, with 14 bases between them. Germline V lookup: CDR1 SGHTA, CDR2 FQGNSA. The CDR3 is made up of 14 amino acids. Sample treatment: oral pan-JAK inhibitor, 5-10 mg twice daily. Punch biopsies of lesional scalp, plus peripheral blood, were taken from alopecia areata patients. cDNA serving as the sequencing template came from extracted, reverse transcribed RNA. Assay: immunoSEQ multiplex PCR; the TCRdb copy retains only in-frame clones and omits some. The sample comprises 170,000 or so clones, 50% to 65% of which are singletons, and approximately 10% rests with the top ten. This sample was taken from a study of CD8+ T cells in alopecia areata. Study-level background: Using the percentage of affected scalp area, treated patients' severity was scored. Notes on the study in general: Scalp and blood samples kept many expanded lesional clones throughout tofacitinib.

The starting material was CD8+ T cells sorted from blood, obtained at week 24, from a patient treated with tofacitinib. This chain connects TRBV7-2 to TRBJ2-7; D may be TRBD1 (5 bases). This TCR came from a human donor with alopecia areata. CDR3 in amino acids: CASGAQGLSYEQYF. In DNA form, the CDR3 reads TGTGCCAGCGGGGCCCAGGGCCTCTCCTACGAGCAGTACTTC.